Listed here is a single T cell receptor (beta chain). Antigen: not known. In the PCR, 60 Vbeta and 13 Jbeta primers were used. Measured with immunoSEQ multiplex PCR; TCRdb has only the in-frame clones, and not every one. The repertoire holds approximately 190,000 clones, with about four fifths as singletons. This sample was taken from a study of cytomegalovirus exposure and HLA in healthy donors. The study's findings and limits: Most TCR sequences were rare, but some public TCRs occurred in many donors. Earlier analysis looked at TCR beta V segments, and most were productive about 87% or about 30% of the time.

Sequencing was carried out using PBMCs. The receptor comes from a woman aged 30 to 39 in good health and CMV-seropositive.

CDR3 region: CASTLEREPYNEQFF. The DNA of the CDR3 is TGTGCCAGCACTTTAGAGCGGGAGCCCTACAATGAGCAGTTCTTC. This chain joins TRBV2 and TRBJ2-1; 8 nucleotides align to TRBD2. The CDR3 sequence is 15 residues long. The germline CDR1 and CDR2 sequences are SNHLY and FYNNEI. Trimming removed 7 bases from V and 2 bases from J; junction bases left unmatched: 7.